These 31 T cell receptor beta chains were sequenced from one sample in a study of T-cell memory formation after mild COVID-19. TCRdb reanalysed the 5' RACE reads using MiXCR and keeps one entry per CDR3 protein. The sample consists of roughly 170,000 distinct CDR3 sequences, 15% to 20% of them appearing once. The sample was PBMCs or a T cell subset sorted from them (not recorded which). These receptors came from a man younger than 35 who had mild COVID-19 (a few samples of this study predate the infection). Cell type and time point are not known.

In its sample, this clonotype was seen once. This chain links TRBV20-1 with TRBJ2-1; TRBD2 is a possible D gene (5 bases). CDR3 length equals 14 residues. V gave up 5 bases and J gave up 8 bases, with 19 bases separating them. Germline V gene lookup returns CDR1 DFQATT and CDR2 SNEGSKA (reference sequence). The CDR3 DNA sequence: TGCAGTGCTGTCCACCGGGAACGAGGGTATGAGCAGTTCTTC. Residues: CSAVHRERGYEQFF.

The sample holds a few counts of this clonotype. J is TRBJ2-2 and V is TRBV4-3, with D possibly TRBD2 on 7 matching bases. The CDR3 sequence is 16 residues long. Trimming took off 0 bases at V and 4 bases at J, with 12 bases between the two ends. The germline V gene encodes CDR1 LGHNA and CDR2 YSLEER. This CDR3 reads CASSQEGGPRTGELFF. In DNA, the CDR3 is TGCGCCAGCAGCCAAGAGGGGGGGCCTCGCACCGGGGAGCTGTTTTTT.

The chain combines TRBV12-3 or TRBV12-4 with TRBJ1-6; D is ambiguous. The CDR3 loop spans 12 amino acids. Deletions cut 3 bases from V and 11 bases from J, with 8 bases between. The CDR3 DNA sequence: TGTGCCAGCAGTTTCCAGCAGGCACCCCTCCACTTT. Encoded protein: CASSFQQAPLHF.

This chain joins TRBV7-2 and TRBJ2-2; D is tentatively TRBD1 or TRBD2 (6 bases each). Trimming removed 7 bases from V and 4 bases from J, with 13 bases in between. CDR1 is SGHTA, CDR2 FQGNSA, per germline. The CDR3 has 14 residues. Here the CDR3 DNA reads TGTGCCAGCAAGGGGGGTGGGAGCACCGGGGAGCTGTTTTTT. It yields the protein CASKGGGSTGELFF.

CDR3 DNA sequence: TGCGCCAGCAGCGATTTTGGTAGTTCGAACTATGGCTACACCTTC. Translation gives CASSDFGSSNYGYTF. The chain joins TRBV5-1 to TRBJ1-2; no definite D call. The CDR3 covers 15 residues. V was trimmed by 4 bases and J by 2 bases, leaving 15 bases between them. Per the germline V gene, CDR1 is SGHRS and CDR2 is YFSETQ.

This clonotype was counted only a few times. Here the CDR3 DNA reads TGTGCCAGCAGCCCCCTCGGAGGGTCTAACAATGAGCAGTTCTTC. Its translation: CASSPLGGSNNEQFF. The rearrangement uses TRBV7-3 and TRBJ2-1, with D perhaps TRBD2 (6 bases). Germline V lookup: CDR1 SGHTA, CDR2 FQGTGA. The CDR3 spans 15 residues. V lost 5 bases and J 5 bases, leaving 16 bases between the germline ends.

CDR3 sequence reads: CASSFVVVKNTEAFF. In nucleotides, the CDR3 is TGTGCCAGCAGTTTCGTCGTCGTTAAAAACACTGAAGCTTTCTTT. V is TRBV12-3 or TRBV12-4 and J is TRBJ1-1; D gene ambiguous. The CDR3 contains 15 residues. Trimming stripped 3 bases from V and 2 bases from J, with 13 bases between.

V is TRBV5-1 and J is TRBJ1-2, with 7 bases identical to TRBD1. V shed 0 bases, J shed 7 bases, and the junction held 6 bases outside the gene matches. Germline CDR1 and CDR2: SGHRS and YFSETQ. The CDR3 runs to 14 residues. CDR3 in amino acids: CASSLAPRGAGYTF. The CDR3 nucleotides read TGCGCCAGCAGCTTGGCCCCCAGGGGGGCTGGCTACACCTTC.

This clonotype was seen only a few times. The rearrangement uses TRBV7-2 and TRBJ1-5; TRBD1 agrees at 9 bases. The CDR3 has 14 residues. The junction had 6 bases not matched to a gene; V was cut back by 5 bases and J by 7 bases. CDR1 and CDR2 from the germline V gene are SGHTA and FQGNSA. CDR3 nucleotides: TGTGCCAGCAGCCCTGACAGGGGGGCACAGCCCCAGCATTTT. It is translated as CASSPDRGAQPQHF.

This chain uses TRBV5-1 with TRBJ1-1; 7 bases are shared with TRBD1. The CDR3 is 15 amino acids. The ends lost 1 base at V and 4 bases at J; junction bases unmatched: 7. CDR1 and CDR2 (germline): SGHRS, YFSETQ. CDR3 DNA sequence: TGCGCCAGCAGCTTGACAGGGCAGGGGGTCACTGAAGCTTTCTTT. This gives the protein CASSLTGQGVTEAFF. Full variable domain (missing parts from reference TRBV5-1 and TRBJ1-1): KAGVTQTPRYLIKTRGQQVTLSCSPISGHRSVSWYQQTPGQGLQFLFEYFSETQRNKGNFPGRFSGRQFSNSRSEMNVSTLELGDSALYLCASSLTGQGVTEAFFGQGTRLTVV.

For the CDR3, the DNA is TGCAGCGTTGCCTCCCCAGATACGCAGTATTTT. Translating gives CSVASPDTQYF. J is TRBJ2-3 and V is TRBV29-1; no reliable D call. Germline values: CDR1 SQVTM, CDR2 ANQGSEA. Trimming stripped 4 bases from V and 4 bases from J, with 6 bases between. This CDR3 is built from 11 residues.

CDR3 sequence (DNA): TGCGCCAGCAGCCGATCCCCGGCAACAGGGGATGTTGAGTCACCCCTCCACTTT. It yields the protein CASSRSPATGDVESPLHF. This chain uses TRBV4-3 with TRBJ1-6; 7 nucleotides match TRBD1. This CDR3 has 18 residues. The V gene's germline CDR1 is LGHNA and CDR2 YSLEER. Trimming cost V 4 bases and J 10 bases; bases outside gene matches: 19.

This clonotype was counted many times. V usage is TRBV7-9 and J usage is TRBJ2-1, with a tentative D call TRBD2 (5 bases). The CDR3 is made up of 12 amino acids. V lost 8 bases and J 9 bases, leaving 14 bases between the germline ends. CDR1 SEHNR and CDR2 FQNEAQ come from the germline V gene (reference sequence). Here the CDR3 DNA reads TGTGCCAGCTCTATCAGGAGCGGTGAGCAGTTCTTC. This sequence encodes CASSIRSGEQFF.

The sample holds a few counts of this clonotype. The V call is TRBV20-1, the J call TRBJ2-3; 10 bases are a match to TRBD2. J gave up 1 base and V 5 bases, and 3 bases lay outside the gene matches. The germline CDR1 and CDR2 sequences are DFQATT and SNEGSKA (reference sequence). The CDR3 is made up of 14 amino acids. The CDR3 spells CSARGTSGTDTQYF. In DNA, the CDR3 is TGCAGTGCTCGGGGGACTAGCGGCACAGATACGCAGTATTTT.

This clonotype came up a few times. V usage is TRBV12-3 or TRBV12-4 and J usage is TRBJ2-4; TRBD1 aligns across 8 bases. Trimming took 5 bases from V and 8 from J; bases not matched to a gene: 8. The CDR3 runs to 14 residues. The CDR3 coding sequence is TGTGCCAGCAGTCTTCAGGGGGCCAGGGACATTCAGTACTTC. This gives the protein CASSLQGARDIQYF.

The chain couples TRBV5-1 to TRBJ2-3; maybe TRBD2 (6 bases). Germline V gene data show CDR1 as SGHRS and CDR2 as YFSETQ. Between the trimmed V and J ends, which lost 3 bases and 4 bases, there was a span of 18 bases. The CDR3 consists of 16 residues. Here the CDR3 DNA reads TGCGCCAGCAGCTCCGGGACTGGGGGATATGCAGATACGCAGTATTTT. This sequence encodes CASSSGTGGYADTQYF.

This clonotype was observed a single time. The chain has TRBV5-5 and TRBJ2-7; D is perhaps TRBD2 (5 bases). Looked up from germline, CDR1 is SGHKS and CDR2 is YYEKEE (reference sequence). The CDR3 sequence is 13 residues long. Deletions cut 9 bases from V and 3 bases from J, with 16 bases between. The CDR3 nucleotides read TGTGCCACCAACGAGGGTCCGGGCTACGAGCAGTACGTC. This sequence encodes CATNEGPGYEQYV.

Remarks on this clonotype: Mismatch with germline at one junction end may stem from a read error. V usage is TRBV18 and J usage is TRBJ2-7; the D is unclear. The CDR3 sequence is 12 residues long. Germline-derived CDR1 and CDR2 are KGHSH and LQKENI. The CDR3 sequence: CASSSPSDEQYF. CDR3 nucleotides: TGTGCCAGCTCATCACCTTCCGACGAGCAGTACTTC.

This clonotype showed up just a few times. This sequence joins TRBV7-2 and TRBJ2-3; possibly TRBD2 for D (7 bases). The CDR3 runs 15 residues. Deletions cut 7 bases from V and 2 bases from J, with 16 bases between. Germline assignment: CDR1 SGHTA and CDR2 FQGNSA. The CDR3 loop is CASNRGGGNTDTQYF. In nucleotides, the CDR3 is TGTGCCAGCAACCGAGGGGGGGGGAACACAGATACGCAGTATTTT.

This clonotype was recorded a few times. The chain carries TRBV5-1 and TRBJ1-1, with 7 positions matching TRBD1. The ends lost 4 bases at V and 9 bases at J; junction bases unmatched: 6. The CDR3 has 12 residues. Germline CDR1 and CDR2: SGHRS and YFSETQ. The CDR3 bases are TGCGCCAGCAGCAAGGACAGGCGGCAAGCTTTCTTT. Amino acids: CASSKDRRQAFF.

The chain uses TRBV5-1 and TRBJ2-4; unclear D gene. Germline lookup yields CDR1 SGHRS and CDR2 YFSETQ. The ends were cut back, 3 bases at V and 9 bases at J, with 19 bases in the middle. CDR3 length: 15 residues. CDR3 residues: CASSSLTGAAGIQYF. CDR3 DNA sequence: TGCGCCAGCAGCTCCCTTACGGGCGCCGCCGGCATTCAGTACTTC. The full variable domain, completed using reference TRBV5-1 and TRBJ2-4, is KAGVTQTPRYLIKTRGQQVTLSCSPISGHRSVSWYQQTPGQGLQFLFEYFSETQRNKGNFPGRFSGRQFSNSRSEMNVSTLELGDSALYLCASSSLTGAAGIQYFGAGTRLSVL.

The V call is TRBV3-1, the J call TRBJ1-1, with D possibly TRBD1 on 5 matching bases. CDR1 and CDR2 from the germline V gene are LGHDT and YNNKEL (reference sequence). The CDR3 loop spans 15 amino acids. V was clipped by 2 bases and J by 6 bases, with 16 bases between them. CDR3 in amino acids: CASSQRQGGRAEAFF. Written as DNA, the CDR3 is TGTGCCAGCAGCCAACGCCAGGGAGGTAGGGCTGAAGCTTTCTTT.

This chain uses TRBV5-1 with TRBJ2-5; 8 bases are a match to TRBD1. CDR3 length: 14 residues. Looked up from germline, CDR1 is SGHRS and CDR2 is YFSETQ. J gave up 3 bases and V 6 bases, and 7 bases lay outside the gene matches. CDR3 protein: CASKTGEVEETQYF. The CDR3 region has the DNA TGCGCCAGCAAGACAGGGGAGGTGGAAGAGACCCAGTACTTC.

This clonotype has a handful of counts. The DNA of the CDR3 is TGTGCCATCAGAGCTACAGGGGGCCGCGCAGATACGCAGTATTTT. As protein: CAIRATGGRADTQYF. The chain employs TRBV10-3 and TRBJ2-3; 9 bases match TRBD1. The J segment lost 4 bases and the V segment lost 6 bases, leaving 8 bases of the junction unmatched. CDR1 is ENHRY and CDR2 is SYGVKD in the germline V gene. This CDR3 is built from 15 residues.

This chain links TRBV29-1 with TRBJ2-5; D may correspond to TRBD1 or TRBD2 (5 bases each). With 7 bases removed from V and 2 bases from J, the gap between germline ends came to 11 bases. Per the germline V gene, CDR1 is SQVTM and CDR2 is ANQGSEA. This CDR3 has 12 amino acids. CDR3 nucleotide sequence: TGCAGCGGCGGTGGGGGACAAGAGACCCAGTACTTC. Encoded protein: CSGGGGQETQYF.

This clonotype has just a few counts. The chain employs TRBV7-3 and TRBJ1-6; D gene unclear. This CDR3 has 13 amino acids. V gave up 1 base and J gave up 7 bases, with 5 bases separating them. Germline V lookup: CDR1 SGHTA, CDR2 FQGTGA. Here the CDR3 reads CASSLMENSPLHF. Here the CDR3 DNA reads TGTGCCAGCAGCTTAATGGAGAATTCACCCCTCCACTTT.

This rearrangement joins TRBV7-9 to TRBJ2-7; 9 nucleotides line up with TRBD1. Germline trimming cut 7 bases from V and 3 bases from J; bases unmatched to any gene: 4. Looked up from germline, CDR1 is SEHNR and CDR2 is FQNEAQ (reference sequence). The CDR3 spans 13 residues. CDR3 protein: CASKGQGRYEQYV. CDR3 nucleotides: TGTGCCAGCAAAGGACAGGGGCGCTACGAGCAGTACGTC.

This chain links TRBV3-1 with TRBJ1-6; D remains ambiguous. V lost 1 base and J lost 7, with 8 bases in between. The germline gives CDR1 LGHDT, CDR2 YNNKEL (reference sequence). CDR3 length equals 14 residues. The CDR3 DNA is TGTGCCAGCAGCCAAGTCTTGCGGAATTCACCCCTCCACTTT. This encodes CASSQVLRNSPLHF.

This chain links TRBV6-5 with TRBJ2-7, with D tentatively TRBD1 or TRBD2 (5 bases each). The CDR3 contains 13 residues. Germline V CDR1 and CDR2: MNHEY, SVGAGI. Trimming removed 6 bases from V and 4 bases from J, with 13 bases in between. This CDR3 reads CASRTGTGYEQYF. In nucleotides, the CDR3 is TGTGCCAGCAGAACCGGGACGGGGTACGAGCAGTACTTC.

Here the CDR3 DNA reads TGCAGCGTTGAAGATCGGCAGTTGAACTATGGCTACACCTTC. As protein: CSVEDRQLNYGYTF. V and J are TRBV29-1 and TRBJ1-2; D gene uncertain. The germline V gene encodes CDR1 SQVTM and CDR2 ANQGSEA. Deletions cut 0 bases from V and 2 bases from J, with 10 bases between. The CDR3 covers 14 residues. The complete variable domain, with remaining parts taken from reference TRBV29-1 and TRBJ1-2, reads SAVISQKPSRDICQRGTSLTIQCQVDSQVTMMFWYRQQPGQSLTLIATANQGSEATYESGFVIDKFPISRPNLTFSTLTVSNMSPEDSSIYLCSVEDRQLNYGYTFGSGTRLTVV.

The table lists this clonotype with a few counts. The J gene is TRBJ2-5, the V gene TRBV10-3; a possible D gene is TRBD2 (5 bases). Germline-derived CDR1 and CDR2 are ENHRY and SYGVKD. The CDR3 totals 18 residues. V was trimmed by 0 bases and J by 1 base, leaving 18 bases between them. This chain's CDR3 is CAISESTLLRDLQETQYF. CDR3 coding DNA: TGTGCCATCAGTGAGTCCACCTTGTTACGGGATCTCCAAGAGACCCAGTACTTC.